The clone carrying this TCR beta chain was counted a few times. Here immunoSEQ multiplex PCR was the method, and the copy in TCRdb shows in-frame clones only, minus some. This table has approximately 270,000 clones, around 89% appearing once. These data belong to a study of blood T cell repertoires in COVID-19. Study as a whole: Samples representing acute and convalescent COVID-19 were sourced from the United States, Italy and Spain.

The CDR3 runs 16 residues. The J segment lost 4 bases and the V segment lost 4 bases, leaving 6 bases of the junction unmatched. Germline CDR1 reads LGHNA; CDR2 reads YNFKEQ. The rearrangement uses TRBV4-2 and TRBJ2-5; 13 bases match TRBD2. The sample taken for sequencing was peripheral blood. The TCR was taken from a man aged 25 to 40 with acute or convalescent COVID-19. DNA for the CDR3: TGTGCCAGCAGCCCCCTAACTAGCGGGAGGGGAGAGACCCAGTACTTC. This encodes CASSPLTSGRGETQYF.